The clone carrying this TCR beta chain was counted at least ten times. The CDR3 contains 12 residues. V was clipped by 4 bases and J by 10 bases, with 11 bases between them. As it was prepared, the TCRbeta library received unique molecular identifiers. TCRdb re-derived calls from the PCR reads in MiXCR, one entry per CDR3 protein. The data contain over 100,000 distinct CDR3 sequences, over 9% of them singletons. These data come from a study of T-cell reconstitution after alpha-beta-depleted transplantation in children. The TCR sequence derives from a boy aged 2 to 9 with acute lymphoblastic leukemia, due to receive a stem cell transplant. The genes are TRBV12-3 or TRBV12-4 and TRBJ2-1; possibly TRBD2 for D (5 bases). The source was PBMCs, collected before TCRalphabeta/CD19-depleted stem cell transplant. CDR3 amino acids: CASSSSGGEQFF. The CDR3, as DNA: TGTGCCAGCAGTTCCTCCGGCGGGGAGCAGTTCTTC.